The source of this T cell receptor (beta chain) is a study of identifying expanded T cells in peripheral blood. Study-level findings and limits: Clone count variance between approximately 2-week samples rose with total template count. Over approximately two and four weeks, about 17 and 20 clones changed, versus 1.2 between replicates.

On this clone itself: Its antigen is still unknown.

The protocol was immunoSEQ multiplex PCR, while the TCRdb copy is restricted to in-frame clones and leaves out a portion. The profile covers about 81,000 clones, with 84% appearing a single time and less than 20% taken by the ten largest. The CDR3 contains 14 residues. V lost 3 bases and J 5 bases, leaving 13 bases between the germline ends. CDR1 and CDR2 (germline): LNHDA, SQIVND (reference sequence). This sequence was found in a person aged 18 to 70 in good health. Sequencing was carried out using blood. The chain joins TRBV19 to TRBJ1-1; D is unresolved. In nucleotides, the CDR3 is TGTGCCAGTAGTATCCTGGACCCAACAACTGAAGCTTTCTTT. The encoded protein is CASSILDPTTEAFF. Using reference TRBV19 and TRBJ1-1 for the parts outside the CDR3, the full variable domain is DGGITQSPKYLFRKEGQNVTLSCEQNLNHDAMYWYRQDPGQGLRLIYYSQIVNDFQKGDIAEGYSVSREKKESFPLTVTSAQKNPTAFYLCASSILDPTTEAFFGQGTRLTVV.